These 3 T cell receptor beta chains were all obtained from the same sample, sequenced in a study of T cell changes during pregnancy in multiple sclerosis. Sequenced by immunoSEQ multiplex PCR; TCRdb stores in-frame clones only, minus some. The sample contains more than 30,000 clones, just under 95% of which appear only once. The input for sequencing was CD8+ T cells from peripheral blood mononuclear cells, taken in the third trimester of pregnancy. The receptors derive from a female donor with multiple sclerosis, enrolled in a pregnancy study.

The CDR3: CASSSPAGVTDTQYF. CDR3 bases: TGTGCCAGCAGCTCACCGGCGGGGGTAACAGATACGCAGTATTTT. The V and J genes are TRBV11-2 and TRBJ2-3, with 7 bases aligning to TRBD2. J lost 3 bases, V lost 4 bases, and 7 bases had no gene match. CDR3 length: 15 amino acids. The germline V gene has CDR1 SGHAT and CDR2 FQNNGV.

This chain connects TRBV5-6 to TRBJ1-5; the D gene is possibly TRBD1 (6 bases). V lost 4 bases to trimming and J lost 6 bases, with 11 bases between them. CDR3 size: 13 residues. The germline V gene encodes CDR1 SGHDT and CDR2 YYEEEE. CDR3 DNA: TGTGCCAGCAGCGCACAGGGTGGTCAGCCCCAGCATTTT. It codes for CASSAQGGQPQHF.

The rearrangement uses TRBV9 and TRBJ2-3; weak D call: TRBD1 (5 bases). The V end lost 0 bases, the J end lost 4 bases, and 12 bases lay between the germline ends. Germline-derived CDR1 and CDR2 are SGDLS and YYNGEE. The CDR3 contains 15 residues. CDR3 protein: CASSVAGFSPDTQYF. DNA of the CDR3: TGTGCCAGCAGCGTAGCAGGGTTTTCGCCAGATACGCAGTATTTT.